This is a list of T cell receptor beta chains from one sample in a study of shared clonotypes between healthy human individuals. The method was immunoSEQ multiplex PCR; TCRdb's version includes in-frame clones alone and lacks a portion of them. The top ten clones hold roughly 1.4% of a sample with some 1 million clones, about 76% of them seen once. The sample was memory CD4+ T cells sorted from blood. These receptor sequences come from a man aged 18 to 29 in good health. Both conserved end residues are part of each CDR3. Clone size is given for some rows only: seen once, a few or many times, or a class if the clone is expanded.

>TRBV7-2|NA
CASRRSGTVYEQYF
>TRBV11-2|NA
CASSTGTEFQPQHF
>TRBV28|NA
CASSLGGNHAEAFF
>TRBV7-9|few
CASSPAGLPNYGYTF
>TRBV7-3|few
CASSLGLTEEAFF
>TRBV28|NA
CASSQIRQGVGVNTEAFF
>TRBV11-2|NA
CASSLARRSTDTQYF
>TRBV9|NA
CASTESGRTTDTQYF
>TRBV9|NA
CASSRVEGALWETQYF
>TRBV29-1|NA
CSVGETSSGNTIYF
>TRBV6-5|once
CASRGEGDTQYF
>TRBV5-4|few
CASSSGKGPLSGYTF
>TRBV6-6|NA
CASSPPDRGLNEQFF
>TRBV29-1|NA
CSVVIAMSTEAFF
>TRBV2|NA
CASRFNLGTGGNTEAFF
>TRBV4-1|NA
CASSQDSIRGSEQYF
>TRBV7-8|NA
CASSSSPTYSNEQFF
>TRBV5-1|NA
CASSLARATNEKLFF
>TRBV7-9|NA
CASSPTRGGTDTQYF
>TRBV6-1|NA
CASSGGGTSYNEQFF
>TRBV4-3|NA
CASSQDNGYTQYF
>TRBV27|NA
CASSPWTGTYEQYF
>TRBV15|NA
CATSSEKANTDTQYF
>TRBV28|NA
CASSLRQGGNTEAFF
>TRBV19|NA
CASRRTISAEAFF
>TRBV6-5|once
CASSFGNYNEQFF
>TRBV6-5|NA
CASSTGQGAYQPQHF
>TRBV2|NA
CASSPLASGNYNEQFF
>TRBV6-1|few
CATQGGQNSPLHF
>TRBV27|NA
CASKVRSSYNSPLHF
>TRBV5-1|few
CASNMGTVYSYEQYF
>TRBV15|NA
CATSSPGEKAFF
>TRBV6-1|NA
CASGGPEFF
>TRBV5-4|NA
CASSSTDRGDEQYF
>TRBV2|NA
CASSERGQQATNEKLFF
>TRBV6-9|NA
CATPAGQGAYEQYF
>TRBV9|NA
CASSVSSGRDTQYF
>TRBV10-1|once
CATSKGDLGNTEAFF
>TRBV15|NA
CATSRGGLANLEQYF
>TRBV2|few
CASSDSPTVYAFF
>TRBV19|NA
CASSTSGTNYNEQFF